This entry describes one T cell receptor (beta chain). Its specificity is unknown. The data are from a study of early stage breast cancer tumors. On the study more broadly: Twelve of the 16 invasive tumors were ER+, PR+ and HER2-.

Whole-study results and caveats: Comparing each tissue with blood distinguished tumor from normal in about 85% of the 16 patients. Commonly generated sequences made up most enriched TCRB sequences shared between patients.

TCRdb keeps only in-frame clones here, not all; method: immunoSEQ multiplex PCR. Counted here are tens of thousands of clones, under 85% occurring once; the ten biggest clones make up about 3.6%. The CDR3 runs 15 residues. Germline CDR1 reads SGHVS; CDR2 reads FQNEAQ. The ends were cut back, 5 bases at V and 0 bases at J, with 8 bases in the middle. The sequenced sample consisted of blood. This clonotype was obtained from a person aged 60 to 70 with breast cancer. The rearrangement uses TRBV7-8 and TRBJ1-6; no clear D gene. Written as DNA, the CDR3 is TGTGCCAGCAGCCGAGGTGACTCCTATAATTCACCCCTCCACTTT. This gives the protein CASSRGDSYNSPLHF.